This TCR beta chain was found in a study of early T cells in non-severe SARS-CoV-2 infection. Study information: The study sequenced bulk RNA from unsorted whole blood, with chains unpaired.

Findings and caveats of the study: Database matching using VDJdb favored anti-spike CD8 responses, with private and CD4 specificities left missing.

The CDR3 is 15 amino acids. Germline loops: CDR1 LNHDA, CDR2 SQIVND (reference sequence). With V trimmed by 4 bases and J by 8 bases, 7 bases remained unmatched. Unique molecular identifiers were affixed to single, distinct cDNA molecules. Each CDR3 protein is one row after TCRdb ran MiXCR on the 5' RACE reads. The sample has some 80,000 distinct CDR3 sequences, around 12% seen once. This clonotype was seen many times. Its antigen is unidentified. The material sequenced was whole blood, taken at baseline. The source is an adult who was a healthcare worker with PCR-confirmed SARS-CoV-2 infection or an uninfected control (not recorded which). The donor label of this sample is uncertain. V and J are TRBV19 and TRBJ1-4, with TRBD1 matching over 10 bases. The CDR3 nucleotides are TGTGCCAGTAGTACCTTCGGGACAGGGGTAGAAAAACTGTTTTTT. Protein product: CASSTFGTGVEKLFF.